The 16 T cell receptor beta chains in this list originate from one sample, sequenced in a study of T cell changes during pregnancy in multiple sclerosis. The table came from immunoSEQ multiplex PCR; TCRdb's copy has only in-frame clones and leaves some out. Altogether around 39,000 clones are present, 80% to 95% being singletons, with the ten largest covering about 0.45%. The sample here was CD4+ T cells from peripheral blood mononuclear cells, taken in the third trimester of pregnancy. The source of these receptors is a female donor in good health, enrolled as a control in a pregnancy study.

This clone occurred once. This rearrangement joins TRBV13 to TRBJ2-1, with 7 bases identical to TRBD2. CDR3 length equals 14 residues. Germline V gene data show CDR1 as PRHDT and CDR2 as FYEKMQ (reference sequence). V was pared by 2 bases and J by 8 bases, with 6 bases of the junction left unmatched. CDR3 nucleotides: TGTGCCAGCAGCTTACTAGCGGTTGTGTATGAGCAGTTCTTC. Translation gives CASSLLAVVYEQFF.

The chain joins TRBV19 to TRBJ1-4; 8 positions match TRBD1. With V trimmed by 3 bases and J by 8 bases, 8 bases remained unmatched. CDR1 is LNHDA and CDR2 is SQIVND in the germline V gene (reference sequence). The length of the CDR3 is 15 residues. CDR3 loop: CASSIAAGGREKLFF. In nucleotides, the CDR3 is TGTGCCAGTAGTATCGCGGCAGGGGGCAGAGAAAAACTGTTTTTT.

The rearrangement uses TRBV10-3 and TRBJ1-5, with TRBD1 identical over 7 bases. The CDR3 loop spans 16 amino acids. Germline V gene data show CDR1 as ENHRY and CDR2 as SYGVKD. J lost 0 bases, V lost 3 bases, and 5 bases had no gene match. CDR3 in amino acids: CAISDGRGTSNQPQHF. The CDR3 nucleotides are TGTGCCATCAGTGATGGCAGGGGGACTAGCAATCAGCCCCAGCATTTT.

The rearrangement joins TRBV6-1 to TRBJ1-3; D unclear. CDR1 and CDR2 from the germline V gene are MNHNS and SASEGT. The CDR3 runs 16 residues. The V and J ends lost 0 bases and 0 bases respectively, with 9 bases between them. The CDR3 DNA reads as TGTGCCAGCAGTGAAGCGACCGGGAGCTCTGGAAACACCATATATTTT. It translates to CASSEATGSSGNTIYF.

The chain is built from TRBV7-9 and TRBJ2-1; 11 nucleotides match TRBD2. The CDR3 is made up of 15 amino acids. Germline values: CDR1 SEHNR, CDR2 FQNEAQ (reference sequence). The V and J ends lost 3 bases and 8 bases, in that order; junction bases with no gene match: 6. CDR3 nucleotide sequence: TGTGCCAGCAGCTTCGGACTAGCGGGTTTCGATGAGCAGTTCTTC. The encoded protein is CASSFGLAGFDEQFF.

Of note for this clone: At one of its ends the junction is not consistent with the germline gene, which may arise from a read error. The chain couples TRBV6-6 to TRBJ1-2; 7 bases agree with TRBD1. Germline CDR1 is MNHNY and CDR2 is SVGAGI (reference sequence). CDR3 length equals 11 residues. The CDR3 loop is CASSRDRVGVF. The CDR3 region has the DNA TGTGCCAGCAGCCGAGACAGGGTGGGAGTCTTC.

V is TRBV12-5 and J is TRBJ2-2; D unresolved. The V and J ends lost 0 bases and 3 bases respectively, with 2 bases between them. The CDR3 contains 13 residues. The germline V gene has CDR1 LGHNT and CDR2 FRNRAP. This CDR3 is CASGLVYTGELFF. The CDR3 DNA follows: TGTGCTAGTGGTTTGGTCTACACCGGGGAGCTGTTTTTT.

V is TRBV28 and J is TRBJ1-4; the D is unclear. Trimming took off 6 bases at V and 8 bases at J, with 10 bases between the two ends. CDR3 length equals 12 residues. Germline CDR1 MDHEN, CDR2 SYDVKM. The CDR3 nucleotides read TGTGCCAGCAGGTCGGCGGGGGAAAAACTGTTTTTT. It yields the protein CASRSAGEKLFF.

This sequence joins TRBV7-9 and TRBJ2-3; D is possibly TRBD2 (6 bases). V was pared by 5 bases and J by 6 bases, with 9 bases between. The CDR3 runs 12 residues. Germline V gives CDR1 SEHNR, CDR2 FQNEAQ (reference sequence). CDR3: CASSPGGDTQYF. The CDR3 nucleotides are TGTGCCAGCAGCCCCGGGGGTGATACGCAGTATTTT. Full variable domain (missing parts from reference TRBV7-9 and TRBJ2-3): DTGVSQNPRHKITKRGQNVTFRCDPISEHNRLYWYRQTLGQGPEFLTYFQNEAQLEKSRLLSDRFSAERPKGSFSTLEIQRTEQGDSAMYLCASSPGGDTQYFGPGTRLTVL.

The rearrangement links TRBV6-1 to TRBJ2-2; a possible D gene is TRBD2 (5 bases). The CDR3 has 12 residues. CDR1 MNHNS and CDR2 SASEGT come from the germline V gene. Deletions cut 6 bases from V and 7 bases from J, with 9 bases between. The CDR3, as DNA: TGTGCCAGCAGACGGGAAGGCGGGGAGCTGTTTTTT. Its protein is CASRREGGELFF.

V usage is TRBV19 and J usage is TRBJ2-7; D not resolved. The CDR3 is made up of 13 amino acids. Trimming stripped 10 bases from V and 3 bases from J, with 16 bases between. The germline CDR1 and CDR2 sequences are LNHDA and SQIVND (reference sequence). Written as DNA, the CDR3 is TGTGCCACAAAAACCAAAGCCGGCTACGAGCAGTACTTC. Its translation: CATKTKAGYEQYF. Together with reference TRBV19 and TRBJ2-7, the CDR3 gives the full variable domain: DGGITQSPKYLFRKEGQNVTLSCEQNLNHDAMYWYRQDPGQGLRLIYYSQIVNDFQKGDIAEGYSVSREKKESFPLTVTSAQKNPTAFYLCATKTKAGYEQYFGPGTRLTVT.

The chain combines TRBV6-5 with TRBJ1-2, with D maybe TRBD1 (6 bases). V lost 6 bases to trimming and J lost 5 bases, with 16 bases between them. The germline gives CDR1 MNHEY, CDR2 SVGAGI. The CDR3 is 14 residues long. In DNA form, the CDR3 reads TGTGCCAGCAGGCGCCAGGGGAGAGTGTATGGCTACACCTTC. Translating gives CASRRQGRVYGYTF.

This clone was found a few times. The genes are TRBV19 and TRBJ1-1; 11 bases align to TRBD1. The junction had 7 bases not matched to a gene; V was cut back by 4 bases and J by 0 bases. Germline V gives CDR1 LNHDA, CDR2 SQIVND (reference sequence). This CDR3 contains 17 residues. This CDR3 is CASSSRTGGSLNTEAFF. The DNA of the CDR3 is TGTGCCAGTAGTAGTCGGACAGGGGGCTCTCTGAACACTGAAGCTTTCTTT.

The rearrangement links TRBV28 to TRBJ1-2, with a tentative D call TRBD1 (5 bases). V was clipped by 6 bases and J by 7 bases, with 15 bases between them. Germline V lookup: CDR1 MDHEN, CDR2 SYDVKM. The CDR3 contains 13 residues. The CDR3 DNA follows: TGTGCCAGCAGCCCGCCCATTACAGGTGGCTACACCTTC. It codes for CASSPPITGGYTF.

By share, this clone counts as medium-sized. The chain combines TRBV11-3 with TRBJ1-1; 11 nucleotides match TRBD1. Germline CDR1 reads SGHNT; CDR2 reads YENEEA. CDR3 length: 14 amino acids. The J segment lost 6 bases and the V segment lost 5 bases, leaving 5 bases of the junction unmatched. CDR3 sequence (DNA): TGTGCCAGCAGCGCCGGGACAGGGGGGGCTGAAGCTTTCTTT. It translates to CASSAGTGGAEAFF.

The V call is TRBV7-2, the J call TRBJ2-3, with 8 bases lining up with TRBD2. Per the germline V gene, CDR1 is SGHTA and CDR2 is FQGNSA. Losses at the gene ends were 0 bases for V and 2 bases for J; bases not matched to a gene: 4. The CDR3 runs to 16 residues. In nucleotides, the CDR3 is TGTGCCAGCAGCTTAGCACGACTAGCGAACACAGATACGCAGTATTTT. Its translation is CASSLARLANTDTQYF.